This T cell receptor (beta chain) was observed in a study of blood T cell repertoires in COVID-19. On the study more broadly: COVID-19 samples, acute and convalescent, were from the United States, Italy and Spain. T cells, B-cell-depleted T cells, or PBMCs supplied cDNA or gDNA.

Authors' data handling: Amplified reference gene primers provided the basis for estimating nucleated cell counts. Sequencing was performed with immunoSEQ multiplex PCR; in TCRdb, only in-frame clones are kept and a portion is missing. Clone size and V and J calls were adopted from that table, with D and trimming inferred from the DNA. This table holds some 70,000 clones, about 82% found once. The CDR3 runs 14 residues. With 4 bases clipped from V and 13 bases from J, the junction kept 14 bases outside the gene matches. CDR1 and CDR2 (germline): SGHNT, YYREEE (reference sequence). The sequenced material came from peripheral blood. The source is a woman aged 55-70 years with acute or convalescent COVID-19. The chain has TRBV5-4 and TRBJ2-7; TRBD2 agrees at 10 bases. This chain's CDR3 is CASSPAQREGAVYF. In nucleotides, the CDR3 is TGTGCCAGCAGCCCCGCGCAGCGGGAGGGCGCTGTTTACTTC.